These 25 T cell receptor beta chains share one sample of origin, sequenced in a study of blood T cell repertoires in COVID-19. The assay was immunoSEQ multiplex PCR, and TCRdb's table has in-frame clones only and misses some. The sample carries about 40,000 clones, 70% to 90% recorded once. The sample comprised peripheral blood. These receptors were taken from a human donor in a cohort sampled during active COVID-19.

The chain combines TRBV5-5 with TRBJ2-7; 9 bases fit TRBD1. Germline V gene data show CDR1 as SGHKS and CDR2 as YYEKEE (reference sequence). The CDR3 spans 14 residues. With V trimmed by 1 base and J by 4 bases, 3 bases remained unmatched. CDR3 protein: CASSLMDRGYEQYF. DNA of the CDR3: TGTGCCAGCAGCTTGATGGACAGGGGATACGAGCAGTACTTC. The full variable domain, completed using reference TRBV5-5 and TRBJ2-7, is DAGVTQSPTHLIKTRGQQVTLRCSPISGHKSVSWYQQVLGQGPQFIFQYYEKEERGRGNFPDRFSARQFPNYSSELNVNALLLGDSALYLCASSLMDRGYEQYFGPGTRLTVT.

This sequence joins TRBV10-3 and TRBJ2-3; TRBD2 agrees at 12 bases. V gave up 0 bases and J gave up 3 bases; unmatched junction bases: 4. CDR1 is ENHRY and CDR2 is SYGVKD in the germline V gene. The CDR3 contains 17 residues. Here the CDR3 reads CAISESLAGGTTDTQYF. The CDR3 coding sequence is TGTGCCATCAGTGAGTCACTAGCGGGGGGCACAACAGATACGCAGTATTTT.

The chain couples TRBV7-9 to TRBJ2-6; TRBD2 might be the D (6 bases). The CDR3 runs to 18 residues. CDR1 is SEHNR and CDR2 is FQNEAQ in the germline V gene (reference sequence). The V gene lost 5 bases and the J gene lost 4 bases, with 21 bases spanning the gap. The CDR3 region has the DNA TGTGCCAGCAGCCCATCCGGGACTGACCTTCTGGGGGCCAACGTCCTGACTTTC. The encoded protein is CASSPSGTDLLGANVLTF.

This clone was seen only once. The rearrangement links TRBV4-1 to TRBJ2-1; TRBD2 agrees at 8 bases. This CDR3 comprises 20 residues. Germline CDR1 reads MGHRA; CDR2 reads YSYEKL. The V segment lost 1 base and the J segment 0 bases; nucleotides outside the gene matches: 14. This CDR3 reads CASSQGRPSGGQSSYNEQFF. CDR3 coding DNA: TGCGCCAGCAGCCAAGGCCGCCCCAGCGGGGGCCAGAGCTCCTACAATGAGCAGTTCTTC.

The CDR3 bases are TGTGCCAGCAGCACCCGGGGTAGCTCCTACAATGAGCAGTTCTTC. This translates into CASSTRGSSYNEQFF. The chain has TRBV6-2 or TRBV6-3 and TRBJ2-1; the D gene is possibly TRBD2 (5 bases). The ends were cut back, 6 bases at V and 0 bases at J, with 12 bases in the middle. The CDR3 sequence is 15 residues long. Germline V lookup: CDR1 MNHEY, CDR2 SVGEGT.

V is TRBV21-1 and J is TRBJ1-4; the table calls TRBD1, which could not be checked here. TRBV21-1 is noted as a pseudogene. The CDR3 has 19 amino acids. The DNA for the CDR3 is TGTGCCAGCAGCAAAAAGAGGGGGAACAGGGAATCCCCTAACGAAAAACTGTTTTTT. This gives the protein CASSKKRGNRESPNEKLFF.

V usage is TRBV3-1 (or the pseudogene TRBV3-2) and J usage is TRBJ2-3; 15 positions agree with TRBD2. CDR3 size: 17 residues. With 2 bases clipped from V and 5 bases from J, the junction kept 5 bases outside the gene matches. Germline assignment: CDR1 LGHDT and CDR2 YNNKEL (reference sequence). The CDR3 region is CASSQPGLAGGLDTQYF. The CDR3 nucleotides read TGTGCCAGCAGCCAACCTGGACTAGCGGGGGGGTTAGATACGCAGTATTTT.

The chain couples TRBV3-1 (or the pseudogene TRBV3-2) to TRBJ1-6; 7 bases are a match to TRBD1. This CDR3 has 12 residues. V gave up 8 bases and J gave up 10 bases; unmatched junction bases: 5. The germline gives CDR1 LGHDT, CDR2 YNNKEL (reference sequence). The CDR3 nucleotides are TGTGCCAGCCGGGAGGGGGCGTCACCCCTCCACTTT. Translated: CASREGASPLHF.

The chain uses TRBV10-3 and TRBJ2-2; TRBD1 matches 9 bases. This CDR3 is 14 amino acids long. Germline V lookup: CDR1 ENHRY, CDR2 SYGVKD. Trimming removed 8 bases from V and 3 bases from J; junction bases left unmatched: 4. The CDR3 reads CAISRDRDTGELFF. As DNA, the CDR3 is TGTGCCATCTCCCGGGACAGGGACACCGGGGAGCTGTTTTTT.

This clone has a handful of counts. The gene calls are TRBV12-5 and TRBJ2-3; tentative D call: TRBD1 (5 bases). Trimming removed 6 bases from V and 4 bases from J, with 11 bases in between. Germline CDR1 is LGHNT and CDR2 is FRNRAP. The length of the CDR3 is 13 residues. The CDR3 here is CASGRWGADTQYF. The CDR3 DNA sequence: TGTGCTAGTGGGAGATGGGGCGCAGATACGCAGTATTTT.

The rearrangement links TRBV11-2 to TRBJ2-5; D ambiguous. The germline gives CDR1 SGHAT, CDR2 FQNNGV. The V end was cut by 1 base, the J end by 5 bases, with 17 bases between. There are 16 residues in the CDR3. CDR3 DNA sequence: TGTGCCAGCAGCTTAGCGTCTATGGGTGCCGGGGAGACCCAGTACTTC. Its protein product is CASSLASMGAGETQYF.

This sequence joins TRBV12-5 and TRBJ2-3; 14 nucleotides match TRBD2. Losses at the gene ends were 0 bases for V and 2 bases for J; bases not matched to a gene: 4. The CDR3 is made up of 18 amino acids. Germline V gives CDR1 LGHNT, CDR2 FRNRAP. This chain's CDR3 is CASGLVGTSGGYTDTQYF. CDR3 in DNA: TGTGCTAGTGGTTTGGTAGGGACTAGCGGGGGATACACAGATACGCAGTATTTT.

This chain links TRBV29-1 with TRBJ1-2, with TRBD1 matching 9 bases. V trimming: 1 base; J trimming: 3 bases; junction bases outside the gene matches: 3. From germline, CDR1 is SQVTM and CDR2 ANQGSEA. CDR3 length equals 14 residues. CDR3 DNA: TGCAGCGTTGAAGGGACAGGGGCCTACTATGGCTACACCTTC. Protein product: CSVEGTGAYYGYTF.

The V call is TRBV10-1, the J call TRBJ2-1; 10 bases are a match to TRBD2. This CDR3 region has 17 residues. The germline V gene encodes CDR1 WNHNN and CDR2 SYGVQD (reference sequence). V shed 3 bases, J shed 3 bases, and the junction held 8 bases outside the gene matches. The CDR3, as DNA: TGCGCCAGCAGTGATCTCGGGGTAGCGGGGGGCTACAATGAGCAGTTCTTC. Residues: CASSDLGVAGGYNEQFF.

The DNA for the CDR3 is TGTGCCAGCAGTTTCAATCAAGGCCGGGTCACATCGGGTACGCAGTATTTT. Translating it yields CASSFNQGRVTSGTQYF. The rearrangement links TRBV28 to TRBJ2-3; D is undetermined. This CDR3 region has 17 residues. Per the germline V gene, CDR1 is MDHEN and CDR2 is SYDVKM. V lost 3 bases and J 8 bases, leaving 24 bases between the germline ends. Based on the CDR3 plus reference TRBV28 and TRBJ2-3, the full variable domain is DVKVTQSSRYLVKRTGEKVFLECVQDMDHENMFWYRQDPGLGLRLIYFSYDVKMKEKGDIPEGYSVSREKKERFSLILESASTNQTSMYLCASSFNQGRVTSGTQYFGPGTRLTVL.

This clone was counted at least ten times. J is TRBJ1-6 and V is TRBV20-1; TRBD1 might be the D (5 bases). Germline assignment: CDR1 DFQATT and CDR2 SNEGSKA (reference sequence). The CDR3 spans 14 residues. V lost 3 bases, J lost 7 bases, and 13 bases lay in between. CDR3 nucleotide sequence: TGCAGTGCTAGTCCCAGGGCCGGCAATTCACCCCTCCACTTT. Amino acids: CSASPRAGNSPLHF.

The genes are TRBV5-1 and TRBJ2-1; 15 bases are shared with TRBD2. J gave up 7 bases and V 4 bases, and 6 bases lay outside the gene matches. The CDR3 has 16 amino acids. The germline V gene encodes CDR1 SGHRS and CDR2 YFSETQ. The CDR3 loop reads CASSLTGTSGRNEQFF. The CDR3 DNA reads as TGCGCCAGCAGCCTAACCGGGACTAGCGGGAGGAATGAGCAGTTCTTC.

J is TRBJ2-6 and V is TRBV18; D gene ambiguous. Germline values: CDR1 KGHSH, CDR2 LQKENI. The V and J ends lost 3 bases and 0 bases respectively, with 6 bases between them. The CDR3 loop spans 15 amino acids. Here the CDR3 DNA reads TGTGCCAGCTCACCCCCGGGCTCTGGGGCCAACGTCCTGACTTTC. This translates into CASSPPGSGANVLTF. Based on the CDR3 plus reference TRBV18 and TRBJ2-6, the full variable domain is NAGVMQNPRHLVRRRGQEARLRCSPMKGHSHVYWYRQLPEEGLKFMVYLQKENIIDESGMPKERFSAEFPKEGPSILRIQQVVRGDSAAYFCASSPPGSGANVLTFGAGSRLTVL.

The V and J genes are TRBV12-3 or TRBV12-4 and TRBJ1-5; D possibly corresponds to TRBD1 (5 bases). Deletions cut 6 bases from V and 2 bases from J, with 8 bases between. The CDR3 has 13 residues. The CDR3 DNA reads TGTGCCAGCAGGGGGCTTGGCAATCAGCCCCAGCATTTT. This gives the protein CASRGLGNQPQHF.

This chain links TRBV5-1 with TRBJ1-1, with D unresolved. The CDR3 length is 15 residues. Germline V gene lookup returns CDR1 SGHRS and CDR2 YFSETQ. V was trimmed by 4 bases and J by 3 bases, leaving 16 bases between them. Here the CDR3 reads CASSPSIIIDTEAFF. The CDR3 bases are TGCGCCAGCAGCCCGTCAATCATAATAGACACTGAAGCTTTCTTT.

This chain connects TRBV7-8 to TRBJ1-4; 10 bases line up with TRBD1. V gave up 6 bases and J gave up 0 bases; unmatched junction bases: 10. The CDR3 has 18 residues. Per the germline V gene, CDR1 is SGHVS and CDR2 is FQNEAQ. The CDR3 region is CASRLRDRGLATNEKLFF. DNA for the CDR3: TGTGCCAGCAGACTCCGGGACAGGGGCCTTGCAACTAATGAAAAACTGTTTTTT.

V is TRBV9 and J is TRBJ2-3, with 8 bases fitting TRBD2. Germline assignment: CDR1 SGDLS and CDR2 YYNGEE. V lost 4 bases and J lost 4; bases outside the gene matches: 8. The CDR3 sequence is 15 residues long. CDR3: CASSPSVAGPDTQYF. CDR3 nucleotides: TGTGCCAGCAGCCCATCCGTAGCGGGGCCAGATACGCAGTATTTT. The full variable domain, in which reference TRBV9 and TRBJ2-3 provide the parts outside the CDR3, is DSGVTQTPKHLITATGQRVTLRCSPRSGDLSVYWYQQSLDQGLQFLIQYYNGEERAKGNILERFSAQQFPDLHSELNLSSLELGDSALYFCASSPSVAGPDTQYFGPGTRLTVL.

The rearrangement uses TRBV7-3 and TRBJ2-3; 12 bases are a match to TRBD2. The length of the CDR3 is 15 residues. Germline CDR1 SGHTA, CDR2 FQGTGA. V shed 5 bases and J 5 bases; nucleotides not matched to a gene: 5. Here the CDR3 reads CASSPSGGALDTQYF. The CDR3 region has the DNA TGTGCCAGCAGCCCTAGCGGGGGGGCCTTAGATACGCAGTATTTT.

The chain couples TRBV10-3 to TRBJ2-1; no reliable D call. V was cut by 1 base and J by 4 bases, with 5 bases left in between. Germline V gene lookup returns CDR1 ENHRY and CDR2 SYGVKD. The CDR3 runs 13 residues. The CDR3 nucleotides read TGTGCCATCAGTGAGTTACAATACAATGAGCAGTTCTTC. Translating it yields CAISELQYNEQFF.

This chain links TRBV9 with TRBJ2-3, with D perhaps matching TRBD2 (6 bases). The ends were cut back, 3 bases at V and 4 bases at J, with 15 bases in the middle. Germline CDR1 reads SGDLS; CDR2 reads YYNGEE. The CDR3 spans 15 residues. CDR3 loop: CASSASGRDADTQYF. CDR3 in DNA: TGTGCCAGCAGCGCCTCGGGGCGGGACGCAGATACGCAGTATTTT. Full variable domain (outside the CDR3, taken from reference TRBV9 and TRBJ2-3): DSGVTQTPKHLITATGQRVTLRCSPRSGDLSVYWYQQSLDQGLQFLIQYYNGEERAKGNILERFSAQQFPDLHSELNLSSLELGDSALYFCASSASGRDADTQYFGPGTRLTVL.